This T cell receptor beta chain stems from a study of T cell repertoires in cytomegalovirus infection. Background on the study: In public TCR beta signatures, there were indications of both CMV infection and matching HLA type. Notes on the study in general: In two of eight donors, the top clonotype was HLA-C-restricted CMV-specific. Carriers of CMV plus the relevant HLA were identified by cumulative public TCR beta family frequency.

This clonotype appeared a few times. Its antigen is as yet unknown. TCRdb processed the reads anew with MiXCR; each CDR3 protein has one entry. The sample lists approximately 500,000 distinct CDR3 sequences; over 9% were seen once. This CDR3 has 13 amino acids. Germline-derived CDR1 and CDR2 are SEHNR and FQNEAQ (reference sequence). V was shortened by 6 bases and J by 6 bases, with 14 bases between the two germline ends. This TCR derives from a human donor in good health (CMV status not recorded). Some clones in this sample may be carry-over from other donors' samples. The chain links TRBV7-9 to TRBJ1-1; D call uncertain. The sample consisted of PBMCs. This CDR3 reads CASSPGSWAEAFF. The DNA for the CDR3 is TGTGCCAGCAGTCCCGGATCGTGGGCTGAAGCTTTCTTT.